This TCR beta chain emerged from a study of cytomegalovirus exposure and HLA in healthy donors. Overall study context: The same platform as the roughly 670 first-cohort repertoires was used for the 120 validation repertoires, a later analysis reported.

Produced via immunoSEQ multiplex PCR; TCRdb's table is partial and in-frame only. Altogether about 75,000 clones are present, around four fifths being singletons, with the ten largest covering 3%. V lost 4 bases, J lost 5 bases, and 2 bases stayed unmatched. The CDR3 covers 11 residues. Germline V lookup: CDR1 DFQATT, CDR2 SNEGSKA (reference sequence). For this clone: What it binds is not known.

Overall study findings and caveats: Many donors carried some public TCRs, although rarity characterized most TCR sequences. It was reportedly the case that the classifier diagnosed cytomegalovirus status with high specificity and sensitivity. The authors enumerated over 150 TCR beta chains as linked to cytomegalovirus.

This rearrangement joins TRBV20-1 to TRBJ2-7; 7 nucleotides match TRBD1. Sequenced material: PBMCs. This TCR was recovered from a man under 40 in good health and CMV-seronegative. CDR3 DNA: TGCAGTGCTACGACAGGGCACGAGCAGTACTTC. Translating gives CSATTGHEQYF.